These 21 T cell receptor beta chains share one sample of origin, sequenced in a study of vaccination effects on CD4 cells after COVID-19 (dated by TCRdb to 2022 to 2024). No antigens are known for them. To identify antigen-specific CD4+ T cell clonotypes by their expansion, the ViraFEST assay first stimulated PBMC with viral peptide pools and then applied TCR sequencing. After 10 days of culture, CD4+ T cells were isolated with the EasySep CD4+ T cell isolation kit. Library construction relied on the immunoSEQ multiplex PCR assay. The table comes from immuneACCESS by way of TCRdb, which keeps in-frame sequences with V and J called. Part of the clones is missing from these tables; in studies checked, under half for an unresolved V gene and the rest for unknown reasons. Present in this sample are roughly 15,000 clones, over 65% of which were seen just once. Of the sample, around 23% falls within the top ten clones.

This specimen was CD4+ T cells from PBMCs cultured with HCoV-229E spike peptides, taken before COVID-19 vaccination. The cell subset or site label, read with the paper, signifies: HCoV-229E spike overlapping peptide pool stimulation. These TCRs come from a human donor who received a COVID-19 vaccine.

The chain links TRBV7-8 to TRBJ1-1; D uncertain. In germline, CDR1 is SGHVS, CDR2 FQNEAQ. Trimming left V 3 bases short and J 5 bases short, with 22 bases between. This CDR3 has 17 residues. The CDR3 protein is CASSFLGPGQAGTEAFF. CDR3 sequence (DNA): TGTGCCAGCAGCTTCTTAGGTCCGGGTCAGGCTGGAACTGAAGCTTTCTTT.

CDR3: CASSQVVSGGLINEQFF. The DNA of the CDR3 is TGTGCCAGCAGCCAAGTCGTAAGCGGGGGGCTCATCAATGAGCAGTTCTTC. The chain employs TRBV4-2 and TRBJ2-1; 9 bases align to TRBD2. This CDR3 is 17 amino acids long. Germline V gene lookup returns CDR1 LGHNA and CDR2 YNFKEQ. J was trimmed by 6 bases and V by 1 base; bases with no gene match: 10.

The V gene is TRBV6-5, the J gene TRBJ2-1; D is uncertain. Germline V gene lookup returns CDR1 MNHEY and CDR2 SVGAGI. Trimming pared 5 bases from V and 8 bases from J, leaving 13 bases between. CDR3 length: 13 residues. CDR3 residues: CASSNLKRDEQFF. CDR3 coding DNA: TGTGCCAGCAGTAACCTAAAGCGCGATGAGCAGTTCTTC.

The J gene is TRBJ2-3, the V gene TRBV24-1; possibly TRBD1 for D (5 bases). V was clipped by 2 bases and J by 2 bases, with 10 bases between them. CDR1 and CDR2 (germline): KGHDR, SFDVKD. This CDR3 is 15 amino acids long. The CDR3 region has the DNA TGTGCCACCAGTGATTCACAGGCTCACACAGATACGCAGTATTTT. Translated, it gives CATSDSQAHTDTQYF.

V and J are TRBV5-5 and TRBJ1-1; the D gene is possibly TRBD1 (6 bases). The CDR3 is 16 amino acids. Trimming pared 4 bases from V and 2 bases from J, leaving 18 bases between. Germline V gene sequence: CDR1 SGHKS, CDR2 YYEKEE (reference sequence). CDR3 in amino acids: CASSQRVGQHNTEAFF. For the CDR3, the DNA is TGTGCCAGCAGCCAGAGAGTCGGACAGCACAACACTGAAGCTTTCTTT.

The chain has TRBV5-1 and TRBJ1-1, with TRBD1 matching 8 bases. V lost 8 bases, J lost 5 bases, and 11 bases stayed unmatched. The CDR3 has 14 amino acids. CDR1 is SGHRS and CDR2 is YFSETQ in the germline V gene. The CDR3 DNA reads TGCGCCAGTAGCAGGGGGCAAACGGAAACTGAAGCTTTCTTT. Its translation is CASSRGQTETEAFF.

The V and J genes are TRBV29-1 and TRBJ2-3; 8 positions match TRBD1. This CDR3 comprises 15 residues. Germline V gene lookup returns CDR1 SQVTM and CDR2 ANQGSEA. V lost 5 bases, J lost 0 bases, and 7 bases stayed unmatched. This CDR3 is CSVPYRTGSTDTQYF. The CDR3 DNA follows: TGCAGCGTTCCCTACAGGACAGGGAGCACAGATACGCAGTATTTT.

The gene calls are TRBV29-1 and TRBJ2-7, with 9 nucleotides matching TRBD1. Germline V CDR1 and CDR2: SQVTM, ANQGSEA. The V and J ends lost 7 bases and 2 bases, in that order; junction bases with no gene match: 9. This CDR3 comprises 14 residues. CDR3: CSGLGGTGPYEQYF. CDR3 DNA: TGCAGCGGCTTGGGTGGGACAGGGCCCTACGAGCAGTACTTC.

The V gene is TRBV4-1, the J gene TRBJ2-7, with 9 bases matching TRBD2. The CDR3 totals 16 residues. J was trimmed by 3 bases and V by 2 bases; bases with no gene match: 8. Per germline, CDR1 MGHRA and CDR2 YSYEKL. CDR3 residues: CASSQPSSGIFYEQYF. The CDR3 DNA reads as TGCGCCAGCAGCCAACCCTCTAGCGGGATCTTCTACGAGCAGTACTTC.

The V call is TRBV3-1 (or the pseudogene TRBV3-2), the J call TRBJ2-2; 8 bases agree with TRBD1. V was pared by 8 bases and J by 7 bases, with 9 bases of the junction left unmatched. Germline loops: CDR1 LGHDT, CDR2 YNNKEL (reference sequence). This CDR3 region has 14 residues. The CDR3 is CASVATGASGELFF. CDR3 sequence (DNA): TGTGCCAGCGTCGCGACAGGGGCCAGCGGGGAGCTGTTTTTT.

The rearrangement joins TRBV6-5 to TRBJ1-3, with a tentative D call TRBD1 (6 bases). Trimming removed 6 bases at V and 2 bases at J, with 14 bases between. CDR1 is MNHEY, CDR2 SVGAGI, per germline. The CDR3 runs to 15 residues. The CDR3 DNA reads as TGTGCCAGCAGCATTACGCCAGGGGCTGGAAACACCATATATTTT. Encoded protein: CASSITPGAGNTIYF.

As DNA, the CDR3 is TGCAGTGCTAGTGGCAGCGGGGCAAGCTCCTACGAGCAGTACTTC. It encodes CSASGSGASSYEQYF. The chain links TRBV20-1 to TRBJ2-7, with 7 nucleotides matching TRBD2. The CDR3 has 15 amino acids. V gave up 3 bases and J gave up 0 bases; unmatched junction bases: 8. CDR1 is DFQATT, CDR2 SNEGSKA, per germline (reference sequence).

The sample holds a few counts of this clone. This sample includes further DNA sequences coding for the same CDR3. V gene TRBV19 combines with J gene TRBJ1-5, with D tentatively TRBD1 (5 bases). Germline V gene sequence: CDR1 LNHDA, CDR2 SQIVND (reference sequence). The CDR3 spans 14 residues. The ends were cut back, 1 base at V and 2 bases at J, with 6 bases in the middle. CDR3 region: CASSIARGNQPQHF. The CDR3, as DNA: TGTGCCAGTAGTATAGCCAGGGGCAATCAGCCCCAGCATTTT.

This rearrangement joins TRBV25-1 to TRBJ2-5, with a tentative D call TRBD1 (5 bases). The CDR3 loop spans 14 amino acids. CDR1 and CDR2 from the germline V gene are MGHDK and SYGVNS. V dropped 5 bases and J dropped 4 bases, with 14 bases sitting between them. The DNA for the CDR3 is TGTGCCAGCAGTCAGGCAGGGTTTAGAGAGACCCAGTACTTC. This sequence encodes CASSQAGFRETQYF.

This clone came up a few times. This rearrangement joins TRBV11-2 to TRBJ1-3, with D uncertain. CDR1 and CDR2 from the germline V gene are SGHAT and FQNNGV. The CDR3 is 13 residues long. The V and J ends lost 0 bases and 2 bases respectively, with 2 bases between them. The DNA for the CDR3 is TGTGCCAGCAGCTTAGAAACTGGAAACACCATATATTTT. This translates into CASSLETGNTIYF.

The J gene is TRBJ2-1, the V gene TRBV4-1, with 9 bases matching TRBD1. This CDR3 contains 15 residues. With V trimmed by 3 bases and J by 3 bases, 3 bases remained unmatched. Germline V lookup: CDR1 MGHRA, CDR2 YSYEKL. The CDR3 bases are TGCGCCAGCAGCCACCCGGGACAGGGCTACAATGAGCAGTTCTTC. Translated, it gives CASSHPGQGYNEQFF.

The rearrangement uses TRBV18 and TRBJ2-1, with 7 positions matching TRBD1. With 3 bases clipped from V and 0 bases from J, the junction kept 8 bases outside the gene matches. CDR1 is KGHSH and CDR2 is LQKENI in the germline V gene. The CDR3 length is 17 residues. CDR3 bases: TGTGCCAGCTCACCTAGACAGGGACCAAGCTCCTACAATGAGCAGTTCTTC. It specifies CASSPRQGPSSYNEQFF.

This chain joins TRBV2 and TRBJ1-5; no reliable D call. The CDR3 totals 13 residues. The germline CDR1 and CDR2 sequences are SNHLY and FYNNEI. The ends were cut back, 6 bases at V and 0 bases at J, with 6 bases in the middle. The CDR3 region is CASSHNSNQPQHF. The CDR3 DNA reads TGTGCCAGCAGCCATAATAGCAATCAGCCCCAGCATTTT.

This clone was picked up a small number of times. The CDR3 bases are TGTGCCACCAGCAGAGAGGCGCGGGGCCCCTACGAGCAGTACTTC. It encodes CATSREARGPYEQYF. This sequence joins TRBV15 and TRBJ2-7, with a weak D call TRBD2 (6 bases). The CDR3 runs 15 residues. V was pared by 0 bases and J by 2 bases, with 11 bases between. CDR1 and CDR2 (germline): LNHNV, YYDKDF (reference sequence).

This chain joins TRBV19 and TRBJ1-4; D gene ambiguous. Trimming took off 7 bases at V and 3 bases at J, with 12 bases between the two ends. The CDR3 totals 14 residues. Germline V lookup: CDR1 LNHDA, CDR2 SQIVND (reference sequence). The CDR3 is CASNRGSANEKLFF. The CDR3 DNA follows: TGTGCCAGTAATCGCGGCTCAGCTAATGAAAAACTGTTTTTT.

Only one count was recorded for this clone. The chain recombines TRBV9 with TRBJ2-5; D possibly uses TRBD1 or TRBD2 (5 bases each). Germline V CDR1 and CDR2: SGDLS, YYNGEE. V shed 2 bases and J shed 3 bases, with 11 bases lying between them. The CDR3 spans 14 residues. The CDR3 nucleotides read TGTGCCAGCAGCGTGGGGCGGGCCGAAGAGACCCAGTACTTC. This sequence encodes CASSVGRAEETQYF. Based on the CDR3 plus reference TRBV9 and TRBJ2-5, the full variable domain is DSGVTQTPKHLITATGQRVTLRCSPRSGDLSVYWYQQSLDQGLQFLIQYYNGEERAKGNILERFSAQQFPDLHSELNLSSLELGDSALYFCASSVGRAEETQYFGPGTRLLVL.